In its sample, the clone carrying this T cell receptor (beta chain) was seen many times. Its antigen is not identified. A J-beta primer mix and a sample-barcoded 5' primer were used in a second PCR of about 7 to 12 cycles. Via MiXCR, TCRdb re-called the 5' RACE reads, giving one row per CDR3 protein. The sample contains some 890,000 distinct CDR3 sequences, about 27% of which appear only once. These data originate in a study of blood T cells in healthy people across ages. Findings and limits, study-wide: Compared with aged donors, long-lived donors showed fewer expanded clones, suggesting selection.

The CDR3 loop spans 14 amino acids. Trimming cost V 2 bases and J 2 bases, with 8 bases left between them. Germline loops: CDR1 MRHNA, CDR2 SNTAGT. Separately, the same data were catalogued under a study of T cells of mothers and their children. As that study records: Each child gave approximately 3.2 million TCR beta CDR3 reads (each mother, over 8.5 million).

This receptor was identified in a middle-aged woman in good health. The rearrangement links TRBV6-4 to TRBJ2-3; D is uncertain. The sequencing sample was made of blood. CDR3 in amino acids: CASSDGQDTDTQYF. CDR3 sequence (DNA): TGTGCCAGCAGTGACGGGCAGGACACAGATACGCAGTATTTT.